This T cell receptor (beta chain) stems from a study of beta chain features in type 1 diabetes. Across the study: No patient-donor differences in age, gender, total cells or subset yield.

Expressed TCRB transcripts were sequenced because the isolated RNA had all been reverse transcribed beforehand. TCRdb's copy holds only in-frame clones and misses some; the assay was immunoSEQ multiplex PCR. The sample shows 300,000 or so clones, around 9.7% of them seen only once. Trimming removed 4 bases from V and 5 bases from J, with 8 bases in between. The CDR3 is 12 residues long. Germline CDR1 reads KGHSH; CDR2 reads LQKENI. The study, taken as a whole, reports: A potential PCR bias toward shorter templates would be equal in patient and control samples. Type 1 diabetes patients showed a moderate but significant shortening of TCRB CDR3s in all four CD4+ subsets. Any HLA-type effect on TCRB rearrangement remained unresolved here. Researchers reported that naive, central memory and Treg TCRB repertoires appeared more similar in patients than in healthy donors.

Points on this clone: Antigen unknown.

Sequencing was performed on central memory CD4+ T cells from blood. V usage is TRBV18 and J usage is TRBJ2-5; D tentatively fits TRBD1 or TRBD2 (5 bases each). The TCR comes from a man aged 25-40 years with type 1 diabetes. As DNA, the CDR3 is TGTGCCAGCTCACAGGGACGGGAGACCCAGTACTTC. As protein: CASSQGRETQYF.